A selection of T cell receptor beta chains follows, all from one sample in a study of identical twins. TCRdb ran MiXCR on the 5' RACE reads and lists one entry per CDR3 protein. The sample contains 460,000 or so distinct CDR3 sequences, 14% of which appear only once. These data were likewise used in another study, on yellow fever vaccine responses in identical twins.

The sequenced sample consisted of CD4+ T cells sorted from blood. The source of these receptors is a woman aged 18-35 years in good health. Both conserved end residues are part of each CDR3. D genes are given only for firm matches. Where a row states a size, it is once, few, many or the class of an expanded clone; other rows omit it.

abundance: -
v_gene: TRBV10-3
d_gene: -
j_gene: TRBJ2-7
CDR3aa: CAISESGVEQYF
CDR3nt: TGTGCCATCAGTGAGTCTGGGGTAGAGCAGTACTTC

abundance: -
v_gene: TRBV7-2
d_gene: -
j_gene: TRBJ2-7
CDR3aa: CASSLGLETYEQYF
CDR3nt: TGTGCCAGCAGCTTAGGACTCGAAACCTACGAGCAGTACTTC

abundance: few
v_gene: TRBV3-1
d_gene: -
j_gene: TRBJ2-2
CDR3aa: CASSQDRQGVVPGELFF
CDR3nt: TGTGCCAGCAGCCAAGATCGGCAGGGTGTTGTTCCCGGGGAGCTGTTTTTT

abundance: -
v_gene: TRBV2
d_gene: -
j_gene: TRBJ2-7
CDR3aa: CASTGKYEQYF
CDR3nt: TGTGCCAGCACAGGGAAGTACGAGCAGTACTTC

abundance: few
v_gene: TRBV10-3
d_gene: -
j_gene: TRBJ2-7
CDR3aa: CAISLASDLREQYF
CDR3nt: TGTGCCATCAGTCTAGCGTCCGATTTAAGAGAGCAGTACTTC

abundance: many
v_gene: TRBV5-1
d_gene: -
j_gene: TRBJ1-3
CDR3aa: CASSSSGTDGNTIYF
CDR3nt: TGCGCCAGCAGCTCCTCCGGGACGGATGGAAACACCATATATTTT

abundance: few
v_gene: TRBV20-1
d_gene: -
j_gene: TRBJ2-5
CDR3aa: CSARRAQETQYF
CDR3nt: TGCAGTGCTAGACGGGCCCAAGAGACCCAGTACTTC

abundance: few
v_gene: TRBV19
d_gene: -
j_gene: TRBJ2-2
CDR3aa: CASIGELFF
CDR3nt: TGTGCCAGTATCGGGGAGCTGTTTTTT

abundance: many
v_gene: TRBV3-1
d_gene: -
j_gene: TRBJ2-3
CDR3aa: CASSHTSSTDTQYF
CDR3nt: TGTGCCAGCAGCCACACAAGTAGCACAGATACGCAGTATTTT

abundance: -
v_gene: TRBV20-1
d_gene: TRBD1
j_gene: TRBJ2-1
CDR3aa: CSASGRGYNEQFF
CDR3nt: TGCAGTGCTAGTGGCAGGGGGTACAATGAGCAGTTCTTC

abundance: few
v_gene: TRBV18
d_gene: TRBD2
j_gene: TRBJ2-3
CDR3aa: CASSPALAGTTDTQYF
CDR3nt: TGTGCCAGCTCACCAGCACTAGCGGGAACGACAGATACGCAGTATTTT

abundance: -
v_gene: TRBV5-6
d_gene: -
j_gene: TRBJ2-1
CDR3aa: CASSGNVGHEQFF
CDR3nt: TGTGCCAGCAGCGGGAACGTGGGACATGAGCAGTTCTTC

abundance: -
v_gene: TRBV5-1
d_gene: -
j_gene: TRBJ2-4
CDR3aa: CASRRDRERDIQYF
CDR3nt: TGCGCCAGCAGACGCGATCGCGAGAGGGACATTCAGTACTTC

abundance: few
v_gene: TRBV27
d_gene: TRBD1
j_gene: TRBJ2-7
CDR3aa: CASSSPLRQGANTYEQYF
CDR3nt: TGTGCCAGCAGTTCGCCCTTAAGACAGGGGGCTAATACCTACGAGCAGTACTTC

abundance: few
v_gene: TRBV20-1
d_gene: -
j_gene: TRBJ2-4
CDR3aa: CSARDAKGAKERAKNIQYF
CDR3nt: TGCAGTGCTAGAGATGCGAAGGGAGCCAAAGAAAGAGCCAAAAACATTCAGTACTTC

abundance: few
v_gene: TRBV20-1
d_gene: -
j_gene: TRBJ2-2
CDR3aa: CSARDLEELFF
CDR3nt: TGCAGTGCTAGAGATCTGGAGGAGCTGTTTTTT

abundance: -
v_gene: TRBV6-5
d_gene: -
j_gene: TRBJ2-1
CDR3aa: CASSYEGQPYNEQFF
CDR3nt: TGTGCCAGCAGTTACGAGGGGCAGCCCTACAATGAGCAGTTCTTC

abundance: few
v_gene: TRBV10-3
d_gene: -
j_gene: TRBJ2-6
CDR3aa: CAISESVVGANVLTF
CDR3nt: TGTGCCATCAGTGAGTCTGTGGTTGGGGCCAACGTCCTGACTTTC

abundance: -
v_gene: TRBV25-1
d_gene: -
j_gene: TRBJ1-2
CDR3aa: CASRLTGDYGYTF
CDR3nt: TGTGCCAGCAGGTTGACGGGCGACTATGGCTACACCTTC

abundance: -
v_gene: TRBV7-9
d_gene: TRBD2
j_gene: TRBJ2-3
CDR3aa: CASSLKAGGGTDTQYF
CDR3nt: TGTGCCAGCAGCCTGAAAGCGGGAGGGGGCACAGATACGCAGTATTTT

abundance: many
v_gene: TRBV12-3/TRBV12-4
d_gene: TRBD2
j_gene: TRBJ2-1
CDR3aa: CASRGGTSGSSYNEQFF
CDR3nt: TGTGCCAGCAGGGGTGGGACTAGCGGGAGCTCCTACAATGAGCAGTTCTTC

abundance: -
v_gene: TRBV3-1
d_gene: TRBD1
j_gene: TRBJ2-2
CDR3aa: CASSRDRGNGELFF
CDR3nt: TGTGCCAGCAGCCGGGACAGGGGTAACGGGGAGCTGTTTTTT

abundance: many
v_gene: TRBV4-3
d_gene: -
j_gene: TRBJ2-2
CDR3aa: CASSQGDRPRDTGELFF
CDR3nt: TGCGCCAGCAGCCAGGGAGATAGACCCAGGGACACCGGGGAGCTGTTTTTT

abundance: -
v_gene: TRBV6-6
d_gene: -
j_gene: TRBJ2-7
CDR3aa: CASSYSIEQYF
CDR3nt: TGTGCCAGCAGTTACTCCATCGAGCAGTACTTC

abundance: few
v_gene: TRBV29-1
d_gene: -
j_gene: TRBJ2-5
CDR3aa: CSVGQAQGETQYF
CDR3nt: TGCAGCGTTGGACAGGCTCAGGGAGAGACCCAGTACTTC

abundance: few
v_gene: TRBV24-1
d_gene: -
j_gene: TRBJ2-1
CDR3aa: CDLGRPVGGNEQFF
CDR3nt: TGTGACCTAGGTAGGCCGGTGGGGGGCAATGAGCAGTTCTTC

abundance: -
v_gene: TRBV5-6
d_gene: TRBD1
j_gene: TRBJ2-6
CDR3aa: CASSPGQGTSGANVLTF
CDR3nt: TGTGCCAGCAGCCCGGGACAGGGCACCTCTGGGGCCAACGTCCTGACTTTC

abundance: few
v_gene: TRBV5-6
d_gene: -
j_gene: TRBJ2-7
CDR3aa: CASGGRGYEQYF
CDR3nt: TGTGCCAGCGGGGGCAGGGGCTACGAGCAGTACTTC

abundance: -
v_gene: TRBV3-1
d_gene: -
j_gene: TRBJ1-1
CDR3aa: CASMQGFNTEAFF
CDR3nt: TGTGCCAGCATGCAGGGTTTTAACACTGAAGCTTTCTTT

abundance: -
v_gene: TRBV5-4
d_gene: TRBD1
j_gene: TRBJ1-2
CDR3aa: CASRDRGQNYGYTF
CDR3nt: TGTGCCAGCAGGGACAGGGGGCAGAACTATGGCTACACCTTC

abundance: -
v_gene: TRBV3-1
d_gene: TRBD2
j_gene: TRBJ2-3
CDR3aa: CASSQVIEGRLAGGYSTDTQYF
CDR3nt: TGTGCCAGCAGCCAAGTAATAGAAGGTCGACTAGCGGGAGGTTATAGCACAGATACGCAGTATTTT

abundance: -
v_gene: TRBV10-3
d_gene: -
j_gene: TRBJ2-7
CDR3aa: CAIRQGSYEQYF
CDR3nt: TGTGCCATCAGACAGGGATCTTACGAGCAGTACTTC

abundance: few
v_gene: TRBV28
d_gene: -
j_gene: TRBJ2-7
CDR3aa: CASSPPHYEQYF
CDR3nt: TGTGCCAGCAGTCCCCCCCACTACGAGCAGTACTTC

abundance: few
v_gene: TRBV5-1
d_gene: -
j_gene: TRBJ1-4
CDR3aa: CASSPGGVRNEKLFF
CDR3nt: TGCGCCAGCAGCCCTGGAGGGGTCCGTAATGAAAAACTGTTTTTT

abundance: -
v_gene: TRBV7-9
d_gene: -
j_gene: TRBJ2-2
CDR3aa: CASRRGTIATGELFF
CDR3nt: TGTGCCAGCAGGAGGGGGACCATTGCCACCGGGGAGCTGTTTTTT

abundance: few
v_gene: TRBV27
d_gene: TRBD1
j_gene: TRBJ2-7
CDR3aa: CASSSWTGGTYEQYF
CDR3nt: TGTGCCAGCAGTTCGTGGACAGGGGGAACCTACGAGCAGTACTTC

abundance: -
v_gene: TRBV7-2
d_gene: -
j_gene: TRBJ2-7
CDR3aa: CASSRQTATYEQYF
CDR3nt: TGTGCCAGCAGCCGACAGACAGCTACCTACGAGCAGTACTTC